What follows is one T cell receptor (beta chain) and its context. What antigen it recognizes has not been identified. No qualities accompany the bases; no much larger clone lies one base away. Interpreted using the paper, the time point label stands for: cycle 4 day 1 (C4D1), after 5 to 7 weeks of nivolumab. Every trial patient had relapsed after autologous stem cell transplantation, and cohorts A, B and C differed in prior brentuximab vedotin exposure. The trial cohort comprised 56 patients with relapsed/refractory classical Hodgkin lymphoma whose best overall responses were complete response, partial response or progressive disease. Single-agent nivolumab was administered to trial patients in the multi-cohort phase II CheckMate 205 trial. An independent review committee assessed best overall response by applying the 2007 International Working Group response criteria. PBMCs from the trial were collected at three points: immediately before nivolumab initiation (C1D1), and during therapy at cycle 2 day 1 and cycle 4 day 1. Peripheral blood was collected in 8 mL Vacutainer Cell Preparation Tubes, from which PBMCs were isolated by centrifugation and then cryopreserved.

The Qiagen DNeasy kit was used to extract genomic DNA both from unsorted PBMCs and from the negatively selected CD4+ and CD8+ fractions. TCR beta CDR3 regions were amplified by immunoSEQ multiplex PCR using primers annealing to V and J segments. A synthetic immune receptor repertoire was used to minimize amplification bias, and remaining bias was computationally removed after sequencing. The paper's data handling went like this. Repertoire diversity was quantified as the Shannon entropy index using custom Python scripts. Unsorted, CD4+ and CD8+ repertoires were analyzed separately, except for combined analyses in which CD4+ and CD8+ sequences were merged in silico. A clone counted as expanded when the clone's frequency after treatment rose at least 2-fold relative to C1D1, and clones undetected at baseline were given a pseudocount of 0.5. Singleton clones were defined as clones with 0 or 1 copy at C1D1, and non-singleton clones were defined as clones with 2 or more copies. Clones expanded in unsorted samples were annotated as CD4+, CD8+ or unknown by matching protein sequences in sorted samples from the same patient. Wilcoxon tests were applied to paired samples to test diversity changes from C1D1 to C4D1. The clones in this table, taken by TCRdb from immuneACCESS, are in-frame only. Not every clone is retained; where verified, under half of the shortfall comes from an unresolved V gene, and the cause of the rest is unknown. Clonal size and the V and J genes are those of that table, whereas D and trimming came from the DNA. The sample table holds about 60,000 clones, of which about 90% were seen once. About 9.4% of the sample rests with the top ten.

Taken from the germline V gene, the CDR1 and CDR2 loops are KGHSH and LQKENI. Counted from cysteine to phenylalanine, this CDR3 has 18 amino acids. The retained sequence is limited to the CDR3, 54 bases, with the frame set at the first base. The V and J ends are trimmed by 3 bases and 0 bases, leaving 18 bases between them. The sample belongs to a study of PD-1 blockade in classical Hodgkin lymphoma (dated by TCRdb to about 2020). Describing the broader study: Nivolumab dosing was 3 mg/kg intravenously every 2 weeks, continuing until either disease progression or unacceptable toxicity. The study used CyTOF and TCR beta sequencing to define a peripheral blood immune signature of response to PD-1 blockade in classical Hodgkin lymphoma. Study-wide conclusions, independent of this receptor: Only a single clinical trial cohort was studied, and what caused the repertoire differences, possibly disease activity or prior therapy, remained undefined. Baseline TCR diversity was reported as lower in newly diagnosed patients than in healthy donors, and lower still in relapsed/refractory patients. Diversity was lower in patients who began nivolumab less than 1 year after ASCT, so these patients were left out of later analyses to avoid confounding by immune reconstitution. Baseline diversity similar to that of newly diagnosed patients was observed in trial patients achieving complete response, whereas significantly lower diversity was observed in partial responders and progressors. By C4D1, a significant rise was seen in CD4+ TCR diversity but not in CD8+ TCR diversity (p=0.0027 vs p=0.16), and the rise was most apparent among complete responders (p=0.02).

The chain links TRBV18 with TRBJ1-3; no D segment can be confidently identified. The TCR was taken from a human donor with classical Hodgkin lymphoma. Source: peripheral blood mononuclear cells (PBMCs), taken before the fourth cycle of nivolumab. The CDR3 has the sequence CASSPDVWKSSSGNTIYF. The DNA sequence is TGTGCCAGCTCACCCGACGTCTGGAAGTCTAGCTCTGGAAACACCATATATTTT.